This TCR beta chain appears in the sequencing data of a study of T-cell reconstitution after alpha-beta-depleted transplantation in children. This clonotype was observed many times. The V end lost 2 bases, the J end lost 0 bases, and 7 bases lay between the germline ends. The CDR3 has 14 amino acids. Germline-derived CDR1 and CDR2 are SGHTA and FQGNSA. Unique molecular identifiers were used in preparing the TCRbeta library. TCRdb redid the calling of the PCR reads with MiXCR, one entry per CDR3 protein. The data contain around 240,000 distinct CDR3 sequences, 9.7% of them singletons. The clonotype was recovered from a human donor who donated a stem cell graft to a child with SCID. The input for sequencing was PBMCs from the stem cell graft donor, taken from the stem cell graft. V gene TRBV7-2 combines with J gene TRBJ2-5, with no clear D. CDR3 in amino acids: CASSLMVYQETQYF. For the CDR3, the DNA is TGTGCCAGCAGCTTAATGGTCTACCAAGAGACCCAGTACTTC.